The next 22 T cell receptor beta chains were all read from a single sample in a study of T-cell memory formation after mild COVID-19. TCRdb passed the 5' RACE reads through MiXCR, listing each CDR3 protein once. Among roughly 560,000 distinct CDR3 sequences listed, about a fifth were seen once. Sequencing input: PBMCs or a T cell subset sorted from them (not recorded which). These receptors all stem from an adult woman who had mild COVID-19 (a few samples of this study predate the infection). Cell type and time point are not known.

The chain uses TRBV6-2 or TRBV6-3 and TRBJ2-3, with 10 bases fitting TRBD2. The V and J ends lost 5 bases and 8 bases, in that order; junction bases with no gene match: 7. The CDR3 extends over 14 amino acids. Germline V lookup: CDR1 MNHEY, CDR2 SVGEGT. In nucleotides, the CDR3 is TGTGCCAGCAGTGGACTAGCGGATGCCGCTACGCAGTATTTT. It specifies CASSGLADAATQYF.

The chain carries TRBV5-6 and TRBJ1-4; TRBD1 agrees at 10 bases. CDR1 is SGHDT and CDR2 is YYEEEE in the germline V gene. The CDR3 has 17 residues. V dropped 3 bases and J dropped 7; count of bases not matched to a gene: 12. For the CDR3, the DNA is TGTGCCAGCAGCTCGCGGCCGAGACAGGGGGCGAGTGAAAAACTGTTTTTT. Amino acids: CASSSRPRQGASEKLFF.

This clonotype was picked up a small number of times. The V gene is TRBV6-6, the J gene TRBJ1-5; TRBD1 aligns across 7 bases. The CDR3 consists of 14 residues. J gave up 9 bases and V 6 bases, and 11 bases lay outside the gene matches. CDR1 is MNHNY and CDR2 is SVGAGI in the germline V gene (reference sequence). Here the CDR3 DNA reads TGTGCCAGCAGCTCATGGGGGGGGGACAGGCCCCAGCATTTT. This translates into CASSSWGGDRPQHF.

The V and J genes are TRBV5-1 and TRBJ2-3, with D possibly being TRBD2 (6 bases). This CDR3 has 14 residues. The germline gives CDR1 SGHRS, CDR2 YFSETQ. Trimming removed 6 bases from V and 6 bases from J, with 17 bases in between. This CDR3 reads CASTSLAWGDTQYF. The CDR3 region has the DNA TGCGCCAGCACGTCCCTAGCGTGGGGGGATACGCAGTATTTT.

This clonotype was counted many times. This chain uses TRBV3-1 with TRBJ2-1; either TRBD1 or TRBD2 may supply D (7 bases each). V was cut by 4 bases and J by 14 bases, with 12 bases left in between. Germline V gene sequence: CDR1 LGHDT, CDR2 YNNKEL (reference sequence). This CDR3 is 11 amino acids long. The CDR3 sequence: CASSRGGGKFF. CDR3 DNA: TGTGCCAGCAGCCGGGGAGGGGGCAAGTTCTTC.

CDR3 loop: CASSIDGRSYEQYF. The CDR3 DNA reads TGCGCCAGCAGCATAGACGGGAGGAGCTACGAGCAGTACTTC. The chain carries TRBV5-1 and TRBJ2-7; 7 nucleotides align to TRBD2. V gave up 4 bases and J gave up 3 bases; unmatched junction bases: 7. Germline V CDR1 and CDR2: SGHRS, YFSETQ. The CDR3 has 14 residues.

The gene calls are TRBV28 and TRBJ2-1; 8 bases are shared with TRBD1. The V gene end was trimmed by 4 bases and the J gene end by 7 bases; junction bases not matched to a gene: 6. Germline V gene sequence: CDR1 MDHEN, CDR2 SYDVKM. This CDR3 is built from 14 residues. As DNA, the CDR3 is TGTGCCAGCAGTTCCGGACAGGGCAGGAATGAGCAGTTCTTC. Translated, it gives CASSSGQGRNEQFF.

This rearrangement joins TRBV20-1 to TRBJ1-4; a possible D gene is TRBD1 (5 bases). CDR3 length: 14 residues. Germline CDR1 and CDR2: DFQATT and SNEGSKA (reference sequence). Trimming removed 0 bases from V and 8 bases from J, with 13 bases in between. The DNA of the CDR3 is TGCAGTGCTAGAGATCAAGCAGGGCACGAAAAACTGTTTTTT. Amino acid sequence: CSARDQAGHEKLFF.

The chain is built from TRBV6-5 and TRBJ1-2; the match to TRBD1 covers 7 bases. Trimming removed 5 bases from V and 2 bases from J; junction bases left unmatched: 8. CDR3 length equals 15 residues. Germline loops: CDR1 MNHEY, CDR2 SVGAGI. The CDR3 loop is CASSKMLGQNYGYTF. CDR3 nucleotide sequence: TGTGCCAGCAGTAAAATGCTGGGACAGAACTATGGCTACACCTTC.

V is TRBV20-1 and J is TRBJ2-3, with a weak D call TRBD2 (5 bases). The CDR3 sequence is 14 residues long. V was pared by 1 base and J by 6 bases, with 14 bases between. Germline loops: CDR1 DFQATT, CDR2 SNEGSKA (reference sequence). CDR3 sequence (DNA): TGCAGTGCTAGAGTTGGAGTAGCGTGGGATACGCAGTATTTT. It yields the protein CSARVGVAWDTQYF.

This clonotype was found many times. The chain couples TRBV4-3 to TRBJ2-1; 7 bases fit TRBD2. CDR1 and CDR2 (germline): LGHNA, YSLEER. The CDR3 consists of 15 residues. V was clipped by 4 bases and J by 6 bases; unmatched bases: 9. As DNA, the CDR3 is TGCGCCAGCAGCCCGGCAGGAGGGAGGGGCAATGAGCAGTTCTTC. Its protein is CASSPAGGRGNEQFF.

The table lists this clonotype with a few counts. The chain uses TRBV7-2 and TRBJ2-3; 14 bases line up with TRBD2. The CDR3 covers 17 residues. Germline V gene lookup returns CDR1 SGHTA and CDR2 FQGNSA. With 4 bases clipped from V and 2 bases from J, the junction kept 5 bases outside the gene matches. CDR3 loop: CASSYGTSGSYTDTQYF. The CDR3 DNA follows: TGTGCCAGCAGCTACGGGACTAGCGGGAGTTACACAGATACGCAGTATTTT.

The genes are TRBV5-6 and TRBJ2-7; D is undetermined. The CDR3 contains 13 residues. CDR1 SGHDT and CDR2 YYEEEE come from the germline V gene. V lost 1 base to trimming and J lost 0 bases, with 5 bases between them. The CDR3 nucleotides read TGTGCCAGCAGCTTGCCCTACTCCTACGAGCAGTACTTC. Its protein product is CASSLPYSYEQYF. The full variable domain, in which reference TRBV5-6 and TRBJ2-7 provide the parts outside the CDR3, is DAGVTQSPTHLIKTRGQQVTLRCSPKSGHDTVSWYQQALGQGPQFIFQYYEEEERQRGNFPDRFSGHQFPNYSSELNVNALLLGDSALYLCASSLPYSYEQYFGPGTRLTVT.

The CDR3 DNA reads TGCAGTGCTAGCGGGAGGGTAACAGATACGCAGTATTTT. Translating it yields CSASGRVTDTQYF. This rearrangement joins TRBV20-1 to TRBJ2-3, with 8 bases identical to TRBD2. Trimming took 3 bases from V and 3 from J; bases not matched to a gene: 2. Germline CDR1 reads DFQATT; CDR2 reads SNEGSKA (reference sequence). This CDR3 is built from 13 residues.

V gene TRBV20-1 combines with J gene TRBJ1-1; unclear D gene. CDR3 length: 12 amino acids. Germline CDR1 and CDR2: DFQATT and SNEGSKA (reference sequence). The ends were cut back, 6 bases at V and 1 base at J, with 9 bases in the middle. CDR3 nucleotide sequence: TGCAGTGCACTTCAGGAGAACACTGAAGCTTTCTTT. Translated, it gives CSALQENTEAFF.

The V gene is TRBV20-1, the J gene TRBJ2-7, with D unresolved. Trimming took off 6 bases at V and 3 bases at J, with 3 bases between the two ends. The CDR3 covers 9 residues. Germline V gene lookup returns CDR1 DFQATT and CDR2 SNEGSKA (reference sequence). CDR3 amino acids: CSADYEQYF. The CDR3 nucleotides read TGCAGTGCCGACTACGAGCAGTACTTC.

The V call is TRBV9, the J call TRBJ2-7; D might be TRBD1 or TRBD2, each matching 5 bases. The CDR3 is 14 residues long. Trimming left V 0 bases short and J 4 bases short, with 11 bases between. Germline assignment: CDR1 SGDLS and CDR2 YYNGEE. The CDR3 region has the DNA TGTGCCAGCAGCGTAGTAGACAGCGGATACGAGCAGTACTTC. It encodes CASSVVDSGYEQYF.

This clonotype was detected only a few times. V usage is TRBV12-3 or TRBV12-4 and J usage is TRBJ1-2; D uncertain. Trimming removed 8 bases at V and 6 bases at J, with 4 bases between. CDR3 length: 9 amino acids. CDR3 DNA: TGTGCCAGCTCCCATGGCTACACCTTC. Amino acids: CASSHGYTF.

Only a few counts were recorded for this clonotype. The chain employs TRBV4-1 and TRBJ2-5; D possibly corresponds to TRBD1 (5 bases). The CDR3 totals 14 residues. Deletions cut 4 bases from V and 5 bases from J, with 14 bases between. In germline, CDR1 is MGHRA, CDR2 YSYEKL. The CDR3: CASSPQGRKETQYF. CDR3 DNA: TGCGCCAGCAGCCCCCAGGGTCGGAAGGAGACCCAGTACTTC.

In this sample, this clonotype turned up many times. The chain couples TRBV7-9 to TRBJ1-4; TRBD1 might be the D (6 bases). The V and J ends lost 2 bases and 5 bases respectively, with 9 bases between them. The CDR3 covers 14 residues. Germline V gives CDR1 SEHNR, CDR2 FQNEAQ (reference sequence). DNA of the CDR3: TGTGCCAGCAGCTTAACAGGGAAGAATGAAAAACTGTTTTTT. It yields the protein CASSLTGKNEKLFF.

J is TRBJ2-2 and V is TRBV12-3 or TRBV12-4; D unclear. Trimming cost V 2 bases and J 5 bases, with 6 bases left between them. The CDR3 totals 13 residues. Here the CDR3 reads CASSLLRTGELFF. CDR3 DNA sequence: TGTGCCAGCAGTTTACTTAGGACCGGGGAGCTGTTTTTT.

This chain links TRBV7-9 with TRBJ1-1, with a tentative D call TRBD1 (6 bases). The CDR3 runs 16 residues. The V and J ends lost 5 bases and 6 bases respectively, with 22 bases between them. Germline CDR1 is SEHNR and CDR2 is FQNEAQ (reference sequence). CDR3 amino acids: CASSNRMGALTPEAFF. As DNA, the CDR3 is TGTGCCAGCAGCAACCGTATGGGGGCCCTTACCCCTGAAGCTTTCTTT.